Listed below are T cell receptor beta chains from one sample, sequenced in a study of blood T cell repertoires in COVID-19. Profiling relied on immunoSEQ multiplex PCR, and the TCRdb table lists in-frame clones only, not all of them. Of about 240,000 clones listed, more than 80% are singletons. The sequenced sample was peripheral blood. The receptors come from a woman aged 80 or over with COVID-19, enrolled during active disease. Each CDR3 is given with its conserved first and last residue. A D gene is named only where the DNA matches it firmly. Clone size is stated in some rows and not others, as once, few, many or a class when expanded.

abundance	d_gene	v_gene	j_gene	CDR3nt	CDR3aa
.	TRBD1	TRBV3-1/TRBV3-2	TRBJ2-5	TGTGCCAGCAGCCAGGGACAGGGTTGGGCCTCACAGACCCAGTACTTC	CASSQGQGWASQTQYF
.	TRBD1	TRBV12-3/TRBV12-4	TRBJ1-1	TGTGCCAGCCGACCCCGGGACAGCTCCGCTTTCTTT	CASRPRDSSAFF
.	.	TRBV7-3	TRBJ1-1	TGTGCCAGCAGCCTGGACAGAAACACTGAAGCTTTCTTT	CASSLDRNTEAFF
.	TRBD2	TRBV2	TRBJ2-3	TGTGCCAGCTCTAGCGGGGGTAGCACAGATACGCAGTATTTT	CASSSGGSTDTQYF
.	.	TRBV11-2	TRBJ2-7	TGTGCCAGCAGCTTAAGGGGTATCACGGGTCGATCCTACGAGCAGTACTTC	CASSLRGITGRSYEQYF
.	.	TRBV6-1	TRBJ2-7	TGTGCCAGCAGTGAACCTTATAGTCCCTACGAGCAGTACTTC	CASSEPYSPYEQYF
.	.	TRBV15	TRBJ1-4	TGTGCCGCAGTGGGCCGCGGGGGGAGTCATGAAAAACTGTTTTTT	CAAVGRGGSHEKLFF
.	TRBD2	TRBV6-5	TRBJ2-1	TGTGCCAGCAGAACCGTGACTAGCGGGAGGGGGAGGTTCTTC	CASRTVTSGRGRFF
.	TRBD2	TRBV27	TRBJ2-3	TGTGCCAGCAGTGCTCCGGGACTAGCGGGGGGGCCGGGCACAGATACGCAGTATTTT	CASSAPGLAGGPGTDTQYF
few	.	TRBV19	TRBJ1-2	TGTGCCAGTGCATCACAGGCGGCCGGTTTCTATGGCTACACCTTC	CASASQAAGFYGYTF
few	.	TRBV9	TRBJ1-2	TGTGCCAGCAGCGTAGTGCCCGAGCTCTATGGTGGCTACACCTTC	CASSVVPELYGGYTF
.	.	TRBV2	TRBJ1-1	TGTGCCAGCAGTGAAGCCGGGCCGGGGAAAGCTTTCTTT	CASSEAGPGKAFF
.	TRBD2	TRBV5-6	TRBJ2-3	TGTGCCAGCAGGAGGGGACTAGCGGGAGGCGTGATTACAGATACGCAGTATTTT	CASRRGLAGGVITDTQYF
.	.	TRBV5-1	TRBJ2-1	TGCGCCAGCAGCTTTCGGGGGGCCAATGAGCAGTTCTTC	CASSFRGANEQFF
.	.	TRBV27	TRBJ2-1	TGTGCCAGCAGTGCTTTAGACTACCGAACGGATGAGCAGTTCTTC	CASSALDYRTDEQFF
few	TRBD1	TRBV10-3	TRBJ1-2	TGTGCCATCAGTGGGGGGGACAGTCTTAACTATGGCTACACCTTC	CAISGGDSLNYGYTF
.	.	TRBV19	TRBJ1-4	TGTGCCAGTAGTTCCGGTGCAACTAATGAAAAACTGTTTTTT	CASSSGATNEKLFF
.	TRBD1	TRBV24-1	TRBJ2-1	TGTGCCACCAGTCCCTCGGGACAGAGTTACAATGAGCAGTTCTTC	CATSPSGQSYNEQFF
.	.	TRBV21-1	TRBJ2-3	TGTGCCAGCAGCAAAATCGTTGGTAGGGGGGGACAGGGAGATACGCAGTATTTT	CASSKIVGRGGQGDTQYF
once	.	TRBV7-2	TRBJ2-7	TGTGCCAGCAGCTTAATCGCGAAGTCCTACGAGCAGTACTTC	CASSLIAKSYEQYF
.	.	TRBV2	TRBJ1-1	TGTGCCAGCATGGAGGGGCTGAACACTGAAGCTTTCTTT	CASMEGLNTEAFF
.	.	TRBV5-1	TRBJ1-2	TGCGCCAGCAGCTTGGCGGCAGGGACTTTCTATGGCTACACCTTC	CASSLAAGTFYGYTF
.	TRBD1	TRBV7-2	TRBJ1-1	TGTGCCAGCAGCATAGGACAGGTGGGAGAAGCTTTCTTT	CASSIGQVGEAFF
once	.	TRBV2	TRBJ2-5	TGTGCCAGCAGTGGCCCCCTAATGAGGCAAGAGACCCAGTACTTC	CASSGPLMRQETQYF
.	.	TRBV30	TRBJ1-1	TGTGCCTGGAGTCCCCGCAAACGACAGGTTATGAACACTGAAGCTTTCTTT	CAWSPRKRQVMNTEAFF
.	.	TRBV10-2	TRBJ2-7	TGCGCCAGCAGTGAGTCTCGGAAGCGGTTGATTTACGAGCAGTACTTC	CASSESRKRLIYEQYF
.	TRBD2	TRBV27	TRBJ2-3	TGTGCCACTTACCCTAGCGGGGGGTCAGATACGCAGTATTTT	CATYPSGGSDTQYF
.	.	TRBV5-4	TRBJ1-2	TGTGCCAGCAGCTTTCTAGGGAGTAACTATGGCTACACCTTC	CASSFLGSNYGYTF
few	TRBD1	TRBV5-4	TRBJ1-4	TGTGCCAGCAGCCCAGGGGGCACATGGCCCGAAAAACTGTTTTTT	CASSPGGTWPEKLFF
.	.	TRBV6-5	TRBJ1-6	TGTGCCAGCAAGGCGGGAAATTCACCCCTCCACTTT	CASKAGNSPLHF
.	TRBD1	TRBV7-2	TRBJ2-2	TGTGCCAGCAGCCCAAACAGGGGAACCGGGGAGCTGTTTTTT	CASSPNRGTGELFF
.	TRBD2	TRBV18	TRBJ2-1	TGTGCCAGCTCACCACTTCTCCCTAGCGGTGTCTTCTACAATGAGCAGTTCTTC	CASSPLLPSGVFYNEQFF
.	.	TRBV2	TRBJ1-1	TGTGCCAGCAGCGACACAGGATCCTATGAAGCTTTCTTT	CASSDTGSYEAFF
.	.	TRBV4-2	TRBJ1-5	TGTGCCAGCAGCCAAGATATATCTTCCAGGGTGGAGCCCCAGCATTTT	CASSQDISSRVEPQHF
few	TRBD1	TRBV6-5	TRBJ1-5	TGTGCCAGCAGAGGTGGACAGGGGATTCAGCCCCAGCATTTT	CASRGGQGIQPQHF
.	TRBD2	TRBV3-1/TRBV3-2	TRBJ2-2	TGTGCCACGCGACGGGAGGCCGGGGAGCTGTTTTTT	CATRREAGELFF
once	.	TRBV5-8	TRBJ2-7	TGTGCCAGCAGCTCGAGGGCAAGATTACCCTACGAGCAGTACTTC	CASSSRARLPYEQYF
.	.	TRBV1	TRBJ2-3	TGCACCAGCAGCCCCCTGAGGTGGACTAGACCAGATACGCAGTATTTT	CTSSPLRWTRPDTQYF
.	TRBD1	TRBV30	TRBJ2-5	TGTGCCTGGAGTACAGGGGCCCTAAAGGTGGAGACCCAGTACTTC	CAWSTGALKVETQYF
.	.	TRBV6-6	TRBJ2-5	TGTGCCAGCAGTTACTCGAGGGAGACCCAGTACTTC	CASSYSRETQYF
.	.	TRBV5-1	TRBJ1-3	TGCGCCAGCAGCCAGGGGACTGGAAACACCATATATTTT	CASSQGTGNTIYF